Listed below are T cell receptor beta chains from one sample, sequenced in a study of blood T cell repertoires in COVID-19. Only in-frame clones appear in the TCRdb table, and some are missing; sequencing was by immunoSEQ multiplex PCR. This sample has approximately 100,000 clones; 60% to 85% occur once, and the top ten carry more than 5.5%. The sequencing input was peripheral blood. The origin of the receptors is a man at least 80 years old with COVID-19, enrolled during active disease. The CDR3 runs from the conserved cysteine through the conserved F or W. D genes are given only for firm matches. Some rows mark clone size as missing; the rest say once, few, many or name a class of expanded clone.

clone size: -; D gene: -; V gene: TRBV5-4; J gene: TRBJ2-1; CDR3 DNA: TGTGCCAGTCTTCCACAGAGCTCCTACAATGAGCAGTTCTTC; CDR3 protein: CASLPQSSYNEQFF
clone size: -; D gene: TRBD1; V gene: TRBV29-1; J gene: TRBJ1-2; CDR3 DNA: TGCAGCGTTGAAATCATAGGGGGCGCGGATGGCTACACCTTC; CDR3 protein: CSVEIIGGADGYTF
clone size: -; D gene: -; V gene: TRBV28; J gene: TRBJ1-4; CDR3 DNA: TGTGCCAGCATAACCGCCGCGACTAATGAAAAACTGTTTTTT; CDR3 protein: CASITAATNEKLFF
clone size: few; D gene: -; V gene: TRBV7-2; J gene: TRBJ2-3; CDR3 DNA: TGTGCCAGCAGCTGGGGGCCTACAGATACGCAGTATTTT; CDR3 protein: CASSWGPTDTQYF
clone size: few; D gene: -; V gene: TRBV28; J gene: TRBJ2-7; CDR3 DNA: TGTGCCAGCAGTTTAATCCCAGGAGGCTACGAGCAGTACTTC; CDR3 protein: CASSLIPGGYEQYF
clone size: -; D gene: -; V gene: TRBV25-1; J gene: TRBJ1-2; CDR3 DNA: TGTGCCAGCAGTGCCGGTGCGGGCTACACCTTC; CDR3 protein: CASSAGAGYTF
clone size: few; D gene: -; V gene: TRBV11-2; J gene: TRBJ2-7; CDR3 DNA: TGTGCCAGCAGCGCCGGGCCGCAGGGATATAACTCCTACGAGCAGTACTTC; CDR3 protein: CASSAGPQGYNSYEQYF
clone size: -; D gene: TRBD2; V gene: TRBV29-1; J gene: TRBJ2-3; CDR3 DNA: TGCAGCGTTGAAGGAGTCTGGCGGGAGGGGACAGATACGCAGTATTTT; CDR3 protein: CSVEGVWREGTDTQYF
clone size: -; D gene: TRBD2; V gene: TRBV10-3; J gene: TRBJ2-2; CDR3 DNA: TGTGCCATCAGTAGCGGGAGGCGGAACACCGGGGAGCTGTTTTTT; CDR3 protein: CAISSGRRNTGELFF
clone size: once; D gene: -; V gene: TRBV4-1; J gene: TRBJ2-3; CDR3 DNA: TGCGCCAGCAGCCTGGGGGAGGCGGCGGTCCTCACAGATACGCAGTATTTT; CDR3 protein: CASSLGEAAVLTDTQYF
clone size: -; D gene: -; V gene: TRBV6-6; J gene: TRBJ1-4; CDR3 DNA: TGTGCCAGCAGGATAGGGGGGGCTGGCAAAAAACTGTTTTTT; CDR3 protein: CASRIGGAGKKLFF
clone size: -; D gene: TRBD2; V gene: TRBV6-2/TRBV6-3; J gene: TRBJ2-3; CDR3 DNA: TGTGCCAGCAGTTACACTAGCGGGAGGGCCGGAGGTACGCAGTATTTT; CDR3 protein: CASSYTSGRAGGTQYF
clone size: -; D gene: TRBD2; V gene: TRBV7-3; J gene: TRBJ2-5; CDR3 DNA: TGTGCCAGCAGCCGTAGCGGGAGGGCGTCTGAGACCCAGTACTTC; CDR3 protein: CASSRSGRASETQYF
clone size: -; D gene: -; V gene: TRBV3-1/TRBV3-2; J gene: TRBJ1-3; CDR3 DNA: TGTGCCAGCAGCCAGGGAGGGAACACCATATATTTT; CDR3 protein: CASSQGGNTIYF
clone size: few; D gene: TRBD2; V gene: TRBV9; J gene: TRBJ2-3; CDR3 DNA: TGTGCCAGCAGCCCTCAGCCGTCTAGCGGGCGTGTGGATACGCAGTATTTT; CDR3 protein: CASSPQPSSGRVDTQYF
clone size: -; D gene: TRBD2; V gene: TRBV6-6; J gene: TRBJ2-3; CDR3 DNA: TGTGCCAGCAGTCAAGTCACTAGCGGGAGCGCAGATACGCAGTATTTT; CDR3 protein: CASSQVTSGSADTQYF
clone size: -; D gene: -; V gene: TRBV24-1; J gene: TRBJ2-1; CDR3 DNA: TGTGCCACCAGTGTCGCGGGAAGGTCCTACAATGAGCAGTTCTTC; CDR3 protein: CATSVAGRSYNEQFF
clone size: -; D gene: -; V gene: TRBV7-2; J gene: TRBJ2-3; CDR3 DNA: TGTGCCAGCAGCTTAGTTACGGCGGCAGATACGCAGTATTTT; CDR3 protein: CASSLVTAADTQYF
clone size: -; D gene: -; V gene: TRBV28; J gene: TRBJ1-1; CDR3 DNA: TGTGCCAGCGAGCGAGAAACAGGGAACACTGAAGCTTTCTTT; CDR3 protein: CASERETGNTEAFF
clone size: -; D gene: -; V gene: TRBV21-1; J gene: TRBJ2-3; CDR3 DNA: TGTGCCAGCAAGCTAGCGGGAGTAGGAGATACGCAGTATTTT; CDR3 protein: CASKLAGVGDTQYF
clone size: -; D gene: -; V gene: TRBV9; J gene: TRBJ2-1; CDR3 DNA: TGTGCCAGCAGCGTAGGGGGTAGGGCGGGACAGGAGCAGTTCTTC; CDR3 protein: CASSVGGRAGQEQFF
clone size: -; D gene: TRBD1; V gene: TRBV18; J gene: TRBJ1-2; CDR3 DNA: TGTGCCAGCTCACTGGGACAGGGGGCGGTCTATGGCTACACCTTC; CDR3 protein: CASSLGQGAVYGYTF
clone size: -; D gene: TRBD1; V gene: TRBV19; J gene: TRBJ1-1; CDR3 DNA: TGTGCCAGTAGTATAGGGGGACAGGGGGCTGAAGCTTTCTTT; CDR3 protein: CASSIGGQGAEAFF
clone size: -; D gene: TRBD1; V gene: TRBV27; J gene: TRBJ1-3; CDR3 DNA: TGTGCCAGCAGTTTACAGGGGGCGCTTGGAAACACCATATATTTT; CDR3 protein: CASSLQGALGNTIYF
clone size: -; D gene: TRBD1; V gene: TRBV6-6; J gene: TRBJ2-6; CDR3 DNA: TGTGCCAGCAGCCCCGCCGGGACAGGGTATTATTGGTCTGGGGCCAACGTCCTGACTTTC; CDR3 protein: CASSPAGTGYYWSGANVLTF
clone size: -; D gene: -; V gene: TRBV24-1; J gene: TRBJ1-4; CDR3 DNA: TGTGCCACCAGTGATCGGAATGAAAAACTGTTTTTT; CDR3 protein: CATSDRNEKLFF
clone size: -; D gene: -; V gene: TRBV7-8; J gene: TRBJ1-2; CDR3 DNA: TGTGCCAGCAGCCCCGACTCGCATAGGGGCTACACCTTC; CDR3 protein: CASSPDSHRGYTF
clone size: -; D gene: -; V gene: TRBV7-2; J gene: TRBJ1-2; CDR3 DNA: TGTGCCAGCACCACGCAAGAGGGAAAGGGCTACACCTTC; CDR3 protein: CASTTQEGKGYTF
clone size: -; D gene: -; V gene: TRBV28; J gene: TRBJ2-3; CDR3 DNA: TGTGCCAGCAGGACCGCGGGGGATACGCAGTATTTT; CDR3 protein: CASRTAGDTQYF
clone size: few; D gene: -; V gene: TRBV28; J gene: TRBJ1-2; CDR3 DNA: TGTGCCAGCAGTTTGAGGCCTCGCTATTACTATGGCTACACCTTC; CDR3 protein: CASSLRPRYYYGYTF